Each of the 15 T cell receptor beta chains below was sequenced from the same sample in a study of T cell repertoires in cytomegalovirus infection. TCRdb independently ran MiXCR on the reads; one entry per CDR3 protein. The sample has some 940,000 distinct CDR3 sequences, around a third seen once. These receptors are not linked to any known antigen. The source was cultured CD8+ T cells from PBMCs, collected from culture after CMV antigen stimulation. These receptors came from a human donor in good health (CMV status not recorded). Some clones in this sample may be carry-over from other donors' samples.

V is TRBV29-1 and J is TRBJ1-2; 7 nucleotides match TRBD1. Trimming cost V 6 bases and J 5 bases; bases outside gene matches: 3. The CDR3 extends over 11 amino acids. CDR1 SQVTM and CDR2 ANQGSEA come from the germline V gene. The CDR3 here is CSVQQGYGYTF. DNA of the CDR3: TGCAGCGTCCAACAGGGGTATGGCTACACCTTC.

A few counts support this clonotype. The chain's CDR3 is CSARDRRGPDASPLHF. Here the CDR3 DNA reads TGCAGTGCTAGAGATCGGAGGGGCCCTGATGCTTCACCCCTCCACTTT. The J gene is TRBJ1-6, the V gene TRBV20-1; the D gene is possibly TRBD1 (5 bases). CDR1 DFQATT and CDR2 SNEGSKA come from the germline V gene (reference sequence). This CDR3 region has 16 residues. V was trimmed by 0 bases and J by 9 bases, leaving 18 bases between them.

The gene calls are TRBV7-6 and TRBJ1-2; tentatively, D is TRBD1 (6 bases). Germline V gene data show CDR1 as SGHVS and CDR2 as FNYEAQ. There are 15 residues in the CDR3. V was trimmed by 4 bases and J by 8 bases, leaving 20 bases between them. For the CDR3, the DNA is TGTGCCAGCAGCTGGGGGCGAGGGGCCAAGGTCGGCTACACCTTC. Residues: CASSWGRGAKVGYTF.

This chain uses TRBV4-1 with TRBJ1-1, with D perhaps matching TRBD1 (5 bases). Trimming removed 2 bases at V and 11 bases at J, with 18 bases between. Germline V gene sequence: CDR1 MGHRA, CDR2 YSYEKL. The CDR3 spans 14 residues. This CDR3 reads CASSQSTGTTAAFF. The CDR3 coding sequence is TGCGCCAGCAGCCAAAGTACCGGGACTACGGCGGCTTTCTTT.

The chain uses TRBV6-2 or TRBV6-3 and TRBJ1-1; a weak D match, TRBD1 (5 bases). The CDR3 totals 12 residues. The V end was cut by 0 bases, the J end by 11 bases, with 10 bases between. From germline, CDR1 is MNHEY and CDR2 SVGEGT. CDR3 DNA sequence: TGTGCCAGCAGTTACTCTGCAGGGAGGGCTTTCTTT. It codes for CASSYSAGRAFF.

This clonotype occurred a few times. The chain has TRBV4-1 and TRBJ2-2; perhaps TRBD2 as D (7 bases). The CDR3 contains 17 residues. Germline lookup yields CDR1 MGHRA and CDR2 YSYEKL. Between the trimmed V and J ends, which lost 0 bases and 5 bases, there was a span of 16 bases. For the CDR3, the DNA is TGCGCCAGCAGCCAAGAACCCGGGGGGCCCGAAACCGGGGAGCTGTTTTTT. It encodes CASSQEPGGPETGELFF.

Ten or more counts support this clonotype. In DNA, the CDR3 is TGTGCCAGCAGCTTAAGGGCGGGGCTCACAGATACGCAGTATTTT. Translated, it gives CASSLRAGLTDTQYF. The genes are TRBV7-3 and TRBJ2-3; the D gene is possibly TRBD2 (6 bases). This CDR3 has 15 residues. V lost 1 base, J lost 2 bases, and 10 bases lay in between. Germline V lookup: CDR1 SGHTA, CDR2 FQGTGA. Full variable domain (missing parts from reference TRBV7-3 and TRBJ2-3): GAGVSQTPSNKVTEKGKYVELRCDPISGHTALYWYRQSLGQGPEFLIYFQGTGAADDSGLPNDRFFAVRPEGSVSTLKIQRTERGDSAVYLCASSLRAGLTDTQYFGPGTRLTVL.

V usage is TRBV4-1 and J usage is TRBJ1-3; D gene uncertain. The CDR3 spans 12 residues. V lost 2 bases to trimming and J lost 8 bases, with 7 bases between them. Germline V gene data show CDR1 as MGHRA and CDR2 as YSYEKL. CDR3 residues: CASSQFGDTIYF. CDR3 sequence (DNA): TGCGCCAGCAGCCAATTCGGGGACACCATATATTTT.

Many counts were recorded for this clonotype. The rearrangement joins TRBV29-1 to TRBJ1-1, with D maybe TRBD1 (5 bases). The germline gives CDR1 SQVTM, CDR2 ANQGSEA. The CDR3 is made up of 11 amino acids. V shed 6 bases and J shed 7 bases, with 12 bases lying between them. CDR3 in DNA: TGCAGCGTGGGAGGACAAGTTGAAGCTTTCTTT. It translates to CSVGGQVEAFF. Full variable domain (outside the CDR3, taken from reference TRBV29-1 and TRBJ1-1): SAVISQKPSRDICQRGTSLTIQCQVDSQVTMMFWYRQQPGQSLTLIATANQGSEATYESGFVIDKFPISRPNLTFSTLTVSNMSPEDSSIYLCSVGGQVEAFFGQGTRLTVV.

This clonotype has just a few counts. The chain carries TRBV2 and TRBJ2-7; TRBD1 agrees at 7 bases. This CDR3 has 15 residues. CDR1 SNHLY and CDR2 FYNNEI come from the germline V gene. V shed 5 bases and J 1 base; nucleotides not matched to a gene: 8. The CDR3 is CASSPGQPTSYEQYF. CDR3 coding DNA: TGTGCCAGCAGTCCGGGACAGCCGACTTCCTACGAGCAGTACTTC.

Many counts were recorded for this clonotype. The V gene is TRBV7-2, the J gene TRBJ1-3; D gene ambiguous. This CDR3 is built from 17 residues. The V end was cut by 1 base, the J end by 0 bases, with 13 bases between. Germline V gives CDR1 SGHTA, CDR2 FQGNSA. The CDR3 protein is CASSLVRARNSGNTIYF. In DNA form, the CDR3 reads TGTGCCAGCAGCTTAGTTAGAGCAAGGAACTCTGGAAACACCATATATTTT.

The sample holds one count of this clonotype. This may stem from a read error, because a much larger clone lies one nucleotide away. The chain employs TRBV6-1 and TRBJ2-3, with 8 nucleotides matching TRBD1. Germline V gene sequence: CDR1 MNHNS, CDR2 SASEGT. This CDR3 has 15 residues. The CDR3 nucleotides are TGTGCCAGCAGTGAAAGCGCAGGGGGCCCAGATACGCGGTATTTT. The encoded protein is CASSESAGGPDTRYF.

This clonotype was detected only a few times. Written as DNA, the CDR3 is TGCGCCAGCAGCCAACAAGACAGACCCATGGGCAATGAGCAGTTCTTC. Translating it yields CASSQQDRPMGNEQFF. The chain has TRBV4-1 and TRBJ2-1; tentatively, D is TRBD1 (5 bases). With 2 bases removed from V and 6 bases from J, the gap between germline ends came to 17 bases. Looked up from germline, CDR1 is MGHRA and CDR2 is YSYEKL. The CDR3 consists of 16 residues.

The table lists this clonotype with a few counts. The CDR3 sequence: CASSYLTIQETQYF. CDR3 DNA sequence: TGTGCCAGCAGTTACCTGACTATTCAAGAGACCCAGTACTTC. V usage is TRBV6-2 or TRBV6-3 and J usage is TRBJ2-5; D possibly corresponds to TRBD2 (5 bases). V lost 2 bases, J lost 2 bases, and 9 bases lay in between. CDR3 length: 14 amino acids. Germline V gives CDR1 MNHEY, CDR2 SVGEGT.

This chain connects TRBV27 to TRBJ2-1; D is undetermined. V was clipped by 3 bases and J by 2 bases, with 14 bases between them. The germline gives CDR1 MNHEY, CDR2 SMNVEV (reference sequence). CDR3 length equals 16 residues. The chain's CDR3 is CASSFISASPYNEQFF. The DNA for the CDR3 is TGTGCCAGCAGTTTTATTTCAGCCAGCCCCTACAATGAGCAGTTCTTC.